The sequence of this T cell receptor (beta chain) was determined in a study of T cell changes during pregnancy in multiple sclerosis. Measured with immunoSEQ multiplex PCR; TCRdb has only the in-frame clones, and not every one. The sample lists about 68,000 clones, roughly 89% occurring once. The trim removed 3 bases at V and 1 base at J, leaving 2 bases unmatched. Germline lookup yields CDR1 KGHSH and CDR2 LQKENI. CDR3 length: 16 residues. The rearrangement links TRBV18 to TRBJ2-3, with 12 positions matching TRBD2. This receptor was taken from a female donor with multiple sclerosis, enrolled in a pregnancy study. Sequenced material: peripheral blood, taken in the second trimester of pregnancy. CDR3 residues: CASSPRLAGGTDTQYF. The DNA of the CDR3 is TGTGCCAGCTCACCTAGACTAGCGGGGGGCACAGATACGCAGTATTTT.